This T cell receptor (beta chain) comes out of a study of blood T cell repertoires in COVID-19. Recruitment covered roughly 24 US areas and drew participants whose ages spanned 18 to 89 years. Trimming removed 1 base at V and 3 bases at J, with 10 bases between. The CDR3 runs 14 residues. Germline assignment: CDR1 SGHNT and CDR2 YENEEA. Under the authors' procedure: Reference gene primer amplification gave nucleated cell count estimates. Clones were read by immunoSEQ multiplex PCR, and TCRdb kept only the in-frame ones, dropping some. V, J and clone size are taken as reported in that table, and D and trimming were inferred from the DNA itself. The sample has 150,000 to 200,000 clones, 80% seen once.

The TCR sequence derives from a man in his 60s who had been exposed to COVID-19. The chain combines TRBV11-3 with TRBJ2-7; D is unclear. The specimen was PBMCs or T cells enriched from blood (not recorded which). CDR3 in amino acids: CASSLAPSSYEQYF. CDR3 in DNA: TGTGCCAGCAGCTTAGCCCCTTCCAGCTACGAGCAGTACTTC.